This T cell receptor beta chain appears in the sequencing data of a study of T cell clonality in common variable immunodeficiency. Notes on the study in general: Common variable immunodeficiency TCR beta sequences reportedly had fewer deletions and N-nucleotide insertions.

Germline lookup yields CDR1 KGHSH and CDR2 LQKENI. CDR3 length equals 16 residues. J gave up 4 bases and V 3 bases, and 2 bases lay outside the gene matches. The CVID group had some 15 females and roughly 30 males, mean age 40. No CVID subject was ill or on immunomodulatory drugs when sampled. About this clone itself: Antigen: not known. The read ends 3 residues shy of where the CDR3 ends; the end is completed using the germline J gene.

The assay was immunoSEQ multiplex PCR, and TCRdb's table has in-frame clones only and misses some. The sample lists roughly 33,000 clones, none appearing once, the ten largest making up about 6.1%. V usage is TRBV18 and J usage is TRBJ2-1; 14 bases agree with TRBD2. The TCR was taken from a human donor with common variable immunodeficiency. Sequenced: peripheral blood mononuclear cells. CDR3 DNA (partial): TGTGCCAGCTCACCGTGGACTAGCGGGGGGTACAATGAG. This codes for CASSPWTSGGYNE. The whole CDR3 protein is CASSPWTSGGYNEQFF.